What follows describes a single TCR beta chain. Its antigen is not identified. The data derive from a study of cytomegalovirus exposure and HLA in healthy donors. Study outcomes and limitations: An Asian-associated ancestry cluster reportedly showed fewer N-insertions than the approximately 600-donor mean in a later analysis. As a later analysis showed, a missense DCLRE1C variant was linked to trimming of TCR beta V- and J-genes.

Vbeta (60) and Jbeta (13) primers were used in the PCR. Measured with immunoSEQ multiplex PCR; TCRdb has only the in-frame clones, and not every one. The sample includes about 130,000 clones, 77% of them seen just once. As for the donors, each was a healthy bone marrow donor. Sequencing was carried out using PBMCs. The TCR sequence derives from a male donor in good health and CMV-seronegative.

In DNA form, the CDR3 reads TGTGCCAGCAGTTTATATTGGGGACAGACATCGCCTGAAAACTACGAGCAGTACTTC. It translates to CASSLYWGQTSPENYEQYF. The chain links TRBV28 to TRBJ2-7; 7 nucleotides match TRBD1. The CDR3 has 19 amino acids. The junction had 18 bases not matched to a gene; V was cut back by 1 base and J by 3 bases. The germline gives CDR1 MDHEN, CDR2 SYDVKM.